These 17 T cell receptor beta chains came from one sample sequenced in a study of beta chain features in type 1 diabetes. Sequenced material consisted of expressed TCRB transcripts (all of the isolated RNA was reverse transcribed). Sequencing used immunoSEQ multiplex PCR; TCRdb keeps in-frame clones, though not all of them. This table has approximately 150,000 clones, 63% appearing once. Whole-study results and caveats: Shortening of TCRB CDR3s, moderate but significant, appeared in all four CD4+ subsets of Type 1 diabetes patients.

The antigens for these receptors are not known. Input material: naive CD4+ T cells from blood. These receptors were taken from a young man with type 1 diabetes.

The rearrangement joins TRBV29-1 to TRBJ1-1; 7 bases agree with TRBD1. Looked up from germline, CDR1 is SQVTM and CDR2 is ANQGSEA. CDR3 length: 13 amino acids. CDR3 DNA sequence: TGCAGTGTACTCGCAGGGGGAGGGACTGAAGCTTTCTTT. Amino acids: CSVLAGGGTEAFF.

V is TRBV13 and J is TRBJ2-3; D is ambiguous. CDR1 is PRHDT and CDR2 is FYEKMQ in the germline V gene (reference sequence). Trimming took 5 bases from V and 0 from J, leaving 6 bases between them. The CDR3 is made up of 13 amino acids. This chain's CDR3 is CASSLRSTDTQYF. The CDR3 DNA reads TGTGCCAGCAGCCTACGGAGCACAGATACGCAGTATTTT.

This sequence joins TRBV29-1 and TRBJ2-7; perhaps TRBD1 as D (5 bases). CDR3 length equals 13 residues. V was clipped by 3 bases and J by 4 bases, with 13 bases between them. The V gene's germline CDR1 is SQVTM and CDR2 ANQGSEA. The CDR3 DNA reads TGCAGCGTTGACCCAGGGAATGGATACGAGCAGTACTTC. Its translation: CSVDPGNGYEQYF.

The rearrangement uses TRBV5-1 and TRBJ2-5; maybe TRBD1 (6 bases). The CDR3 consists of 14 residues. Germline V lookup: CDR1 SGHRS, CDR2 YFSETQ. Trimming took 1 base from V and 0 from J, leaving 7 bases between them. CDR3 residues: CASSLTGYQETQYF. DNA for the CDR3: TGCGCCAGCAGCTTGACAGGGTACCAAGAGACCCAGTACTTC.

This clone appeared a few times. This chain connects TRBV28 to TRBJ2-3; 10 nucleotides align to TRBD1. The CDR3 runs to 17 residues. Germline V CDR1 and CDR2: MDHEN, SYDVKM. With V trimmed by 5 bases and J by 3 bases, 11 bases remained unmatched. CDR3 DNA: TGTGCCAGCAGTCCTGCCGGGACAGGGGACGGGACAGATACGCAGTATTTT. Its translation: CASSPAGTGDGTDTQYF.

The rearrangement uses TRBV29-1 and TRBJ1-2; the D gene is possibly TRBD1 (6 bases). Germline lookup yields CDR1 SQVTM and CDR2 ANQGSEA. The CDR3 is 12 amino acids. V lost 6 bases and J 3 bases, leaving 11 bases between the germline ends. CDR3 sequence reads: CSVGRQDYGYTF. CDR3 nucleotides: TGCAGCGTGGGAAGACAGGACTATGGCTACACCTTC.

The V gene is TRBV4-3, the J gene TRBJ1-3; D unclear. V lost 4 bases and J 4 bases, leaving 11 bases between the germline ends. The CDR3 length is 14 residues. CDR1 is LGHNA, CDR2 YSLEER, per germline. The CDR3 sequence: CASSPRFIGNTIYF. As DNA, the CDR3 is TGCGCCAGCAGCCCCAGGTTTATCGGAAACACCATATATTTT.

Only a few counts were recorded for this clone. The chain carries TRBV27 and TRBJ2-7; D is unclear. This CDR3 comprises 11 residues. V was clipped by 2 bases and J by 2 bases, with 1 base between them. Germline V lookup: CDR1 MNHEY, CDR2 SMNVEV (reference sequence). The CDR3 loop reads CASSLTYEQYF. In nucleotides, the CDR3 is TGTGCCAGCAGTTTAACCTACGAGCAGTACTTC.

This chain links TRBV6-5 with TRBJ2-7, with D possibly being TRBD1 (5 bases). CDR3 length: 14 residues. V shed 6 bases and J shed 3 bases, with 15 bases lying between them. Germline V CDR1 and CDR2: MNHEY, SVGAGI. CDR3 residues: CASSLDSHRYEQYF. Here the CDR3 DNA reads TGTGCCAGCAGCCTCGACAGCCACCGCTACGAGCAGTACTTC.

The CDR3 is CSVRTGLGQPQHF. For the CDR3, the DNA is TGCAGCGTCAGGACAGGGCTGGGACAGCCCCAGCATTTT. This sequence joins TRBV29-1 and TRBJ1-5, with 8 bases fitting TRBD1. CDR1 is SQVTM and CDR2 is ANQGSEA in the germline V gene. The CDR3 has 13 residues. V gave up 6 bases and J gave up 7 bases; unmatched junction bases: 8.

The chain combines TRBV11-2 with TRBJ2-1; D unresolved. Germline V gives CDR1 SGHAT, CDR2 FQNNGV. This CDR3 is 11 amino acids long. Trimming pared 4 bases from V and 9 bases from J, leaving 7 bases between. The CDR3: CASSSDGEQFF. For the CDR3, the DNA is TGTGCCAGCAGCTCGGACGGTGAGCAGTTCTTC.

The chain combines TRBV5-4 with TRBJ2-7, with 12 bases lining up with TRBD2. The CDR3 runs to 15 residues. Trimming took 4 bases from V and 7 from J; bases not matched to a gene: 9. The germline gives CDR1 SGHNT, CDR2 YYREEE (reference sequence). CDR3 sequence reads: CASSRGLAGPEEQYF. For the CDR3, the DNA is TGTGCCAGCAGCCGGGGACTAGCGGGCCCGGAAGAGCAGTACTTC.

This clone appeared a few times. The CDR3 is CASSLPGQSTDTQYF. The CDR3 bases are TGCGCCAGCAGCTTGCCGGGACAATCCACAGATACGCAGTATTTT. The V and J genes are TRBV5-1 and TRBJ2-3, with D tentatively TRBD1 (6 bases). V lost 1 base, J lost 2 bases, and 11 bases lay in between. This CDR3 is 15 amino acids long. The V gene's germline CDR1 is SGHRS and CDR2 YFSETQ.

A few counts support this clone. The CDR3 reads CASSNRVLETQYF. The CDR3 bases are TGTGCCAGCAGCAACAGGGTTCTCGAGACCCAGTACTTC. The genes are TRBV7-9 and TRBJ2-5, with D tentatively TRBD1 (6 bases). CDR1 is SEHNR and CDR2 is FQNEAQ in the germline V gene (reference sequence). V was trimmed by 5 bases and J by 5 bases, leaving 12 bases between them. The CDR3 totals 13 residues.

V usage is TRBV5-8 and J usage is TRBJ2-3; D is perhaps TRBD2 (6 bases). The length of the CDR3 is 15 residues. V lost 4 bases to trimming and J lost 0 bases, with 12 bases between them. Germline-derived CDR1 and CDR2 are SGHTS and YDEGEE. The DNA for the CDR3 is TGTGCCAGCAGCCCAGGGAGGCCCAGCACAGATACGCAGTATTTT. This gives the protein CASSPGRPSTDTQYF.

A remark on this clone: The sample contains more than one DNA sequence encoding this CDR3. The chain has TRBV5-1 and TRBJ2-7; D gene unclear. From germline, CDR1 is SGHRS and CDR2 YFSETQ. V was trimmed by 0 bases and J by 2 bases, leaving 6 bases between them. There are 13 residues in the CDR3. CDR3 coding DNA: TGCGCCAGCAGCTTGGACACGACCTACGAGCAGTACTTC. It is translated as CASSLDTTYEQYF.

This clone has more than one count but fewer than ten. This chain uses TRBV2 with TRBJ2-5, with TRBD1 identical over 9 bases. The CDR3 loop spans 15 amino acids. Losses at the gene ends were 3 bases for V and 2 bases for J; bases not matched to a gene: 4. Germline CDR1 reads SNHLY; CDR2 reads FYNNEI. The CDR3 region has the DNA TGTGCCAGCAGTGATAACAGGGGGCTTCAAGAGACCCAGTACTTC. This gives the protein CASSDNRGLQETQYF.